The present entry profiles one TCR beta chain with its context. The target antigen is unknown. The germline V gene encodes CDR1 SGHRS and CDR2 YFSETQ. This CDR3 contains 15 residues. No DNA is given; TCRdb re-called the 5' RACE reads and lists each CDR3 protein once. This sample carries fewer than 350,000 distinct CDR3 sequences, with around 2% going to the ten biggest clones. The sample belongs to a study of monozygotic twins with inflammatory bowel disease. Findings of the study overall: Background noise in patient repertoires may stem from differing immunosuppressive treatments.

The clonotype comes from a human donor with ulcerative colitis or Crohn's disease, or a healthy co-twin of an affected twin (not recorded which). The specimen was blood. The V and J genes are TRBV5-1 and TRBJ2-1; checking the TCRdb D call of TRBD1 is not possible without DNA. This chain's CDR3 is CASSPTDRTYNEQFF.